Below are 31 T cell receptor beta chains sequenced from a single sample in a study of OX40 agonist ivuxolimab in advanced cancers. Sequencing was performed with immunoSEQ multiplex PCR; in TCRdb, only in-frame clones are kept and a portion is missing. The data hold almost 70,000 clones, with over 60% observed a single time. The source material was CD4+ or CD8+ T cells sorted from blood, sampled in a trial of the OX40 agonist ivuxolimab. These receptors were collected from an adult with an advanced solid tumor such as melanoma, head and neck, liver or kidney cancer.

This clone showed up just a few times. J is TRBJ1-1 and V is TRBV30; no firm D call. This CDR3 is 11 amino acids long. Germline V CDR1 and CDR2: GTSNPN, SVGIG (reference sequence). V was cut by 0 bases and J by 8 bases, with 7 bases left in between. CDR3 sequence reads: CAWSVEEEAFF. CDR3 sequence (DNA): TGTGCCTGGAGTGTAGAGGAGGAAGCTTTCTTT.

This clone was counted a single time. The chain couples TRBV10-3 to TRBJ2-6; 9 bases fit TRBD1. The J segment lost 4 bases and the V segment lost 10 bases, leaving 5 bases of the junction unmatched. This CDR3 spans 14 amino acids. In germline, CDR1 is ENHRY, CDR2 SYGVKD. CDR3 coding DNA: TGTGCCACCGGGACAGGGACCGGGGCCAACGTCCTGACTTTC. Amino acids: CATGTGTGANVLTF.

J is TRBJ1-4 and V is TRBV5-5; no definite D call. Trimming stripped 6 bases from V and 0 bases from J, with 9 bases between. The CDR3 consists of 14 residues. Germline values: CDR1 SGHKS, CDR2 YYEKEE (reference sequence). The CDR3 nucleotides read TGTGCCAGCACCCCGGACCCAACTAATGAAAAACTGTTTTTT. Its protein product is CASTPDPTNEKLFF.

The V and J genes are TRBV7-2 and TRBJ1-1; possibly TRBD1 for D (6 bases). V was shortened by 3 bases and J by 6 bases, with 20 bases between the two germline ends. This CDR3 comprises 16 residues. The germline V gene has CDR1 SGHTA and CDR2 FQGNSA. This CDR3 is CASSFLDRRWVAEAFF. The CDR3 nucleotides are TGTGCCAGCAGCTTCCTCGACAGGCGGTGGGTTGCTGAAGCTTTCTTT.

In the case of this clone: One junction end disagrees with the germline gene, perhaps due to a read error. The chain combines TRBV7-2 with TRBJ1-5; weak D call: TRBD1 (5 bases). Germline V CDR1 and CDR2: SGHTA, FQGNSA. This CDR3 has 12 amino acids. CDR3 DNA: TGTGCCAGCAGTCCGACAGCCCGTTTACTAACATTT. It is translated as CASSPTARLLTF.

The chain combines TRBV5-1 with TRBJ1-1, with TRBD1 matching 9 bases. After removal of 4 bases from V and 0 bases from J, the junction contained 10 bases not matched to a gene. Germline CDR1 is SGHRS and CDR2 is YFSETQ. The CDR3 is made up of 17 amino acids. CDR3 loop: CASSAGPGTGLNTEAFF. As DNA, the CDR3 is TGCGCCAGCAGCGCCGGTCCCGGGACAGGGCTGAACACTGAAGCTTTCTTT. The full variable domain, completed using reference TRBV5-1 and TRBJ1-1, is KAGVTQTPRYLIKTRGQQVTLSCSPISGHRSVSWYQQTPGQGLQFLFEYFSETQRNKGNFPGRFSGRQFSNSRSEMNVSTLELGDSALYLCASSAGPGTGLNTEAFFGQGTRLTVV.

The rearrangement links TRBV6-1 to TRBJ2-1; 7 bases match TRBD2. With V trimmed by 4 bases and J by 7 bases, 10 bases remained unmatched. Per germline, CDR1 MNHNS and CDR2 SASEGT. The CDR3 loop spans 15 amino acids. The CDR3 sequence is CASSGSGAVRNEQFF. CDR3 DNA: TGTGCCAGCAGTGGAAGCGGGGCGGTTCGGAATGAGCAGTTCTTC.

J is TRBJ1-6 and V is TRBV12-5; perhaps TRBD1 as D (5 bases). Germline V lookup: CDR1 LGHNT, CDR2 FRNRAP. V was pared by 6 bases and J by 5 bases, with 11 bases between. The CDR3 runs to 14 residues. CDR3 in amino acids: CASGVGGNNSPLHF. CDR3 sequence (DNA): TGTGCTAGTGGGGTTGGGGGAAATAATTCACCCCTCCACTTT.

The rearrangement joins TRBV10-3 to TRBJ2-7; tentative D call: TRBD2 (6 bases). The ends were cut back, 3 bases at V and 2 bases at J, with 14 bases in the middle. This CDR3 has 15 amino acids. In germline, CDR1 is ENHRY, CDR2 SYGVKD. The CDR3 nucleotides read TGTGCCATCAGTGAATTGGTAACGGGAGCCTACGAGCAGTACTTC. Its translation is CAISELVTGAYEQYF.

This clone was seen a single time. This sequence joins TRBV28 and TRBJ2-1, with 14 bases lining up with TRBD2. The germline V gene has CDR1 MDHEN and CDR2 SYDVKM. The ends lost 6 bases at V and 7 bases at J; junction bases unmatched: 5. This CDR3 region has 15 residues. This chain's CDR3 is CASRPGLAGVNEQFF. CDR3 sequence (DNA): TGTGCCAGCAGGCCGGGACTAGCGGGAGTGAATGAGCAGTTCTTC.

This clone appeared once. The chain has TRBV6-1 and TRBJ1-1, with TRBD1 as a possible D gene (6 bases). This CDR3 spans 12 amino acids. The germline V gene encodes CDR1 MNHNS and CDR2 SASEGT. The CDR3 DNA sequence: TGTGGGATCCCCGACAGGTACTTTGAAGCTTTCTTT. The encoded protein is CGIPDRYFEAFF.

The gene calls are TRBV27 and TRBJ2-7; 9 nucleotides agree with TRBD1. Germline values: CDR1 MNHEY, CDR2 SMNVEV (reference sequence). J lost 1 base, V lost 2 bases, and 12 bases had no gene match. CDR3 length: 18 residues. For the CDR3, the DNA is TGTGCCAGCAGTTTAAACGGACAGGGGAGCGGGAAATCCTACGAGCAGTACTTC. This encodes CASSLNGQGSGKSYEQYF.

In its sample, this clone was seen once. V usage is TRBV5-1 and J usage is TRBJ1-3, with TRBD1 as a possible D gene (5 bases). Trimming shortened V by 0 bases and J by 4 bases, and 11 bases separated the two germline ends. CDR1 and CDR2 from the germline V gene are SGHRS and YFSETQ. The CDR3 is 15 residues long. CDR3 coding DNA: TGCGCCAGCAGCTTGGTTGCAGGGAACGGAAACACCATATATTTT. Residues: CASSLVAGNGNTIYF.

The rearrangement links TRBV18 to TRBJ1-1; D ambiguous. Per germline, CDR1 KGHSH and CDR2 LQKENI. There are 15 residues in the CDR3. Trimming shortened V by 2 bases and J by 4 bases, and 14 bases separated the two germline ends. The CDR3, as DNA: TGTGCCAGCTCACCAGGGAAGGGAACCGGCACTGAAGCTTTCTTT. This gives the protein CASSPGKGTGTEAFF.

The chain combines TRBV9 with TRBJ2-1, with 11 bases identical to TRBD2. Germline V gene lookup returns CDR1 SGDLS and CDR2 YYNGEE. There are 15 residues in the CDR3. V lost 4 bases, J lost 5 bases, and 5 bases stayed unmatched. This CDR3 is CASSFSGGGNNEQFF. The CDR3, as DNA: TGTGCCAGCAGCTTTAGCGGGGGGGGAAACAATGAGCAGTTCTTC. Based on the CDR3 plus reference TRBV9 and TRBJ2-1, the full variable domain is DSGVTQTPKHLITATGQRVTLRCSPRSGDLSVYWYQQSLDQGLQFLIQYYNGEERAKGNILERFSAQQFPDLHSELNLSSLELGDSALYFCASSFSGGGNNEQFFGPGTRLTVL.

This chain links TRBV5-1 with TRBJ1-2; maybe TRBD1 (5 bases). CDR1 and CDR2 from the germline V gene are SGHRS and YFSETQ. The CDR3 consists of 15 residues. The V gene lost 1 base and the J gene lost 8 bases, with 18 bases spanning the gap. The CDR3 spells CASSLRQGDPKGYTF. For the CDR3, the DNA is TGCGCCAGCAGCTTGCGTCAGGGTGACCCCAAAGGCTACACCTTC.

J is TRBJ1-2 and V is TRBV5-1, with a possible D match to TRBD1 (6 bases). V shed 3 bases and J shed 7 bases, with 16 bases lying between them. The CDR3 has 14 amino acids. Germline V gene lookup returns CDR1 SGHRS and CDR2 YFSETQ. The CDR3: CASSSPSGDGGYTF. The CDR3 bases are TGCGCCAGCAGCTCCCCCTCAGGGGACGGTGGCTACACCTTC.

In its sample, this clone was seen once. The gene calls are TRBV18 and TRBJ1-5; D is ambiguous. V was shortened by 2 bases and J by 6 bases, with 8 bases between the two germline ends. CDR1 and CDR2 from the germline V gene are KGHSH and LQKENI. The CDR3 has 13 amino acids. CDR3 amino acids: CASSPGVSQPQHF. The CDR3 DNA is TGTGCCAGCTCACCAGGGGTCTCTCAGCCCCAGCATTTT.

The chain combines TRBV7-2 with TRBJ2-5; no definite D call. Germline CDR1 SGHTA, CDR2 FQGNSA. V lost 5 bases, J lost 7 bases, and 11 bases lay in between. The length of the CDR3 is 12 residues. This CDR3 is CASSGRGGTQYF. For the CDR3, the DNA is TGTGCCAGCAGCGGCCGAGGCGGGACCCAGTACTTC.

V gene TRBV2 combines with J gene TRBJ2-1; D perhaps matches TRBD2 (6 bases). V was trimmed by 7 bases and J by 0 bases, leaving 10 bases between them. CDR1 and CDR2 from the germline V gene are SNHLY and FYNNEI. The CDR3 consists of 14 residues. The CDR3 bases are TGTGCCAGCATTTTCGGGGGCTCCTACAATGAGCAGTTCTTC. Protein product: CASIFGGSYNEQFF.

J is TRBJ2-2 and V is TRBV6-1; D gene ambiguous. Trimming took 4 bases from V and 8 from J, leaving 11 bases between them. Per germline, CDR1 MNHNS and CDR2 SASEGT. The CDR3 contains 13 residues. CDR3 sequence: CASSVSYGGELFF. The CDR3 nucleotides are TGTGCCAGCAGTGTGAGTTATGGTGGGGAGCTGTTTTTT.

This clone was recorded a few times. This chain uses TRBV27 with TRBJ2-7; TRBD1 agrees at 9 bases. Trimming at V came to 5 bases and at J to 5 bases, leaving 10 bases not matched to a gene. Germline assignment: CDR1 MNHEY and CDR2 SMNVEV (reference sequence). The CDR3 contains 15 residues. Here the CDR3 DNA reads TGTGCCAGCAGTCCGGGACAGGGTCGACTTAACGAGCAGTACTTC. Translating it yields CASSPGQGRLNEQYF.

This rearrangement joins TRBV7-9 to TRBJ1-4, with D perhaps matching TRBD1 (6 bases). The CDR3 loop spans 15 amino acids. V lost 5 bases, J lost 2 bases, and 12 bases lay in between. CDR1 is SEHNR and CDR2 is FQNEAQ in the germline V gene (reference sequence). The CDR3 reads CASSPQGITNEKLFF. CDR3 nucleotide sequence: TGTGCCAGCAGCCCGCAGGGGATCACTAATGAAAAACTGTTTTTT.

V usage is TRBV19 and J usage is TRBJ2-2; D not certain. Trimming shortened V by 7 bases and J by 4 bases, and 10 bases separated the two germline ends. The CDR3 totals 13 residues. Per the germline V gene, CDR1 is LNHDA and CDR2 is SQIVND (reference sequence). CDR3 DNA sequence: TGTGCCAGTAAATTTTATAGCACCGGGGAGCTGTTTTTT. Its translation: CASKFYSTGELFF.

CDR3 coding DNA: TGTGCCAGCAGCTTGGGGACAGGAATAGGCGAAAAACTGTTTTTT. Protein product: CASSLGTGIGEKLFF. The chain employs TRBV7-6 and TRBJ1-4; 8 bases match TRBD1. In germline, CDR1 is SGHVS, CDR2 FNYEAQ. The CDR3 length is 15 residues. V lost 3 bases to trimming and J lost 8 bases; unmatched junction nucleotides: 8.

The chain employs TRBV30 and TRBJ2-3; D unresolved. The CDR3 sequence is 14 residues long. Trimming stripped 2 bases from V and 1 base from J, with 10 bases between. Germline values: CDR1 GTSNPN, CDR2 SVGIG (reference sequence). CDR3 loop: CAWSTELGTDTQYF. CDR3 sequence (DNA): TGTGCCTGGAGTACAGAACTGGGCACAGATACGCAGTATTTT.

J is TRBJ2-2 and V is TRBV5-1, with 7 bases matching TRBD2. The CDR3 consists of 15 residues. With 4 bases clipped from V and 6 bases from J, the junction kept 9 bases outside the gene matches. Germline V CDR1 and CDR2: SGHRS, YFSETQ. DNA for the CDR3: TGCGCCAGCAGCCCCGGGCCGGGGGGACCCGGGGAGCTGTTTTTT. It codes for CASSPGPGGPGELFF.

V and J are TRBV18 and TRBJ1-1; D gene uncertain. CDR1 and CDR2 from the germline V gene are KGHSH and LQKENI. V gave up 2 bases and J gave up 8 bases, with 12 bases separating them. The CDR3 loop spans 13 amino acids. CDR3 nucleotides: TGTGCCAGCTCACCAGAGACAATAGGAGAAGCTTTCTTT. Translating gives CASSPETIGEAFF.

The table lists this clone with a count of one. V gene TRBV28 combines with J gene TRBJ1-5; unclear D gene. Germline loops: CDR1 MDHEN, CDR2 SYDVKM. The CDR3 spans 16 residues. The germline V and J ends were trimmed by 4 bases and 0 bases, with 13 bases remaining between them. In DNA, the CDR3 is TGTGCCAGCAGTTGGCTTTTTCGGAATAGCAATCAGCCCCAGCATTTT. It translates to CASSWLFRNSNQPQHF. The variable domain in full, completed from reference TRBV28 and TRBJ1-5, reads DVKVTQSSRYLVKRTGEKVFLECVQDMDHENMFWYRQDPGLGLRLIYFSYDVKMKEKGDIPEGYSVSREKKERFSLILESASTNQTSMYLCASSWLFRNSNQPQHFGDGTRLSIL.

The chain has TRBV7-3 and TRBJ2-1; 10 bases align to TRBD2. The CDR3 is made up of 17 amino acids. The junction had 10 bases not matched to a gene; V was cut back by 2 bases and J by 6 bases. CDR1 and CDR2 (germline): SGHTA, FQGTGA. The CDR3 nucleotides read TGTGCCAGCAGCTTAGAAGGAGCGGGGGGGTCCCCCAATGAGCAGTTCTTC. Its translation is CASSLEGAGGSPNEQFF.

The rearrangement links TRBV5-1 to TRBJ1-1; D is ambiguous. V lost 1 base and J 1 base, leaving 11 bases between the germline ends. Germline V gene data show CDR1 as SGHRS and CDR2 as YFSETQ. The length of the CDR3 is 15 residues. The CDR3 DNA reads as TGCGCCAGCAGCTTGCTCAGGCCGGGGAACACTGAAGCTTTCTTT. Protein product: CASSLLRPGNTEAFF. The variable domain in full, with the rest retrieved from reference TRBV5-1 and TRBJ1-1, is KAGVTQTPRYLIKTRGQQVTLSCSPISGHRSVSWYQQTPGQGLQFLFEYFSETQRNKGNFPGRFSGRQFSNSRSEMNVSTLELGDSALYLCASSLLRPGNTEAFFGQGTRLTVV.